The next 24 T cell receptor beta chains were all read from a single sample in a study of regulatory T cells in long-lasting Graves disease. As for time point: newly diagnosed GD, antithyroid drugs for less than 3 months. With RNA extracted from PBMCs as input, the TCR library was made. Both iRepertoire HTBI primers and Arm-PCR of CDR3 regions were used to build the TCR beta libraries. MiXCR, run by TCRdb on the multiplex PCR reads, gives a single entry per CDR3 protein. The sample includes around 250,000 distinct CDR3 sequences, around 20% seen only once; the top ten take more than 11%. The sequenced sample was peripheral blood mononuclear cells (PBMCs), obtained at new diagnosis, from a patient treated with antithyroid drugs. The receptors were gathered from a female donor with Graves disease.

This clonotype came up a few times. The chain joins TRBV7-3 to TRBJ2-3; 9 bases are a match to TRBD2. This CDR3 has 17 amino acids. The J segment lost 4 bases and the V segment lost 5 bases, leaving 13 bases of the junction unmatched. CDR1 and CDR2 (germline): SGHTA, FQGTGA. CDR3 sequence (DNA): TGTGCCAGCAGCCTAGCGGGGCCAGGGGGATGGGCAGATACGCAGTATTTT. It codes for CASSLAGPGGWADTQYF.

This clonotype has a count of ten or more. The CDR3 loop is CASSSGRGVTDTQYF. The CDR3 DNA reads TGCGCCAGCAGCTCCGGACGCGGGGTCACAGATACGCAGTATTTT. V gene TRBV5-1 combines with J gene TRBJ2-3, with D possibly TRBD2 on 6 matching bases. Trimming stripped 3 bases from V and 2 bases from J, with 13 bases between. The length of the CDR3 is 15 residues. Germline CDR1 reads SGHRS; CDR2 reads YFSETQ.

V is TRBV7-9 and J is TRBJ2-3; 10 positions match TRBD2. There are 16 residues in the CDR3. Germline CDR1 and CDR2: SEHNR and FQNEAQ (reference sequence). V shed 5 bases, J shed 1 base, and the junction held 6 bases outside the gene matches. The CDR3 DNA sequence: TGTGCCAGCAGCACCCGGACTAGCGGTGGCACAGATACGCAGTATTTT. The encoded protein is CASSTRTSGGTDTQYF.

This clonotype has a handful of counts. The genes are TRBV6-1 and TRBJ2-5; a possible D gene is TRBD2 (7 bases). CDR1 and CDR2 from the germline V gene are MNHNS and SASEGT. CDR3 length: 14 residues. The ends were cut back, 8 bases at V and 5 bases at J, with 18 bases in the middle. This CDR3 reads CASVLGGASETQYF. The CDR3 DNA reads TGTGCCAGCGTTTTGGGGGGGGCGTCGGAGACCCAGTACTTC.

This clonotype was seen many times. V and J are TRBV15 and TRBJ2-7; D tentatively reads TRBD1 or TRBD2 (5 bases each). Germline lookup yields CDR1 LNHNV and CDR2 YYDKDF (reference sequence). V gave up 3 bases and J gave up 2 bases, with 11 bases separating them. The CDR3 has 14 amino acids. In nucleotides, the CDR3 is TGTGCCACCAGCAGCGAGGGGATACCCTACGAGCAGTACTTC. It translates to CATSSEGIPYEQYF.

This clonotype has ten or more counts. The rearrangement joins TRBV3-1 to TRBJ1-2; D is perhaps TRBD1 (5 bases). The V end lost 4 bases, the J end lost 8 bases, and 17 bases lay between the germline ends. CDR3 size: 14 residues. Germline-derived CDR1 and CDR2 are LGHDT and YNNKEL (reference sequence). CDR3 sequence (DNA): TGTGCCAGCAGCCCCCGGTGGGACCGGGCCGGCTACACCTTC. This codes for CASSPRWDRAGYTF.

The J gene is TRBJ2-5, the V gene TRBV6-1; 9 bases fit TRBD1. Looked up from germline, CDR1 is MNHNS and CDR2 is SASEGT. CDR3 size: 12 residues. After removal of 5 bases from V and 14 bases from J, the junction contained 9 bases not matched to a gene. The CDR3 spells CASSPYGQGKYF. The DNA of the CDR3 is TGTGCCAGCAGTCCTTATGGACAGGGGAAATACTTC.

This clonotype was detected a few times. The chain employs TRBV11-2 and TRBJ2-5; 7 nucleotides align to TRBD2. The CDR3 covers 14 residues. Germline lookup yields CDR1 SGHAT and CDR2 FQNNGV. Trimming at V came to 6 bases and at J to 5 bases, leaving 9 bases not matched to a gene. This CDR3 is CASSLGGEEETQYF. In DNA, the CDR3 is TGTGCCAGCAGTTTGGGGGGGGAGGAGGAGACCCAGTACTTC. Variable domain in full (rest from reference TRBV11-2 and TRBJ2-5): EAGVAQSPRYKIIEKRQSVAFWCNPISGHATLYWYQQILGQGPKLLIQFQNNGVVDDSQLPKDRFSAERLKGVDSTLKIQPAKLEDSAVYLCASSLGGEEETQYFGPGTRLLVL.

This clonotype was recorded many times. This chain connects TRBV28 to TRBJ2-7; D unresolved. CDR1 and CDR2 from the germline V gene are MDHEN and SYDVKM. V shed 3 bases and J shed 5 bases, with 5 bases lying between them. CDR3 length: 11 residues. DNA for the CDR3: TGTGCCAGCAGTTTCCTCCACGAGCAGTACTTC. Translation: CASSFLHEQYF.

This clonotype was counted many times. The chain uses TRBV18 and TRBJ1-5; tentatively, D is TRBD1 (6 bases). This CDR3 contains 15 residues. V was trimmed by 3 bases and J by 7 bases, leaving 16 bases between them. CDR1 is KGHSH and CDR2 is LQKENI in the germline V gene. CDR3: CASSPPGQPDQPQHF. DNA of the CDR3: TGTGCCAGCTCACCTCCGGGACAACCCGACCAGCCCCAGCATTTT.

This clonotype came up many times. This chain links TRBV3-1 with TRBJ2-7, with 12 bases identical to TRBD1. The trim removed 2 bases at V and 5 bases at J, leaving 4 bases unmatched. CDR1 and CDR2 from the germline V gene are LGHDT and YNNKEL (reference sequence). This CDR3 has 15 residues. The DNA for the CDR3 is TGTGCCAGCAGCCAAACCGGGACAGGGGGCGACGAGCAGTACTTC. This codes for CASSQTGTGGDEQYF.

The gene calls are TRBV7-2 and TRBJ1-2; maybe TRBD1 (6 bases). In germline, CDR1 is SGHTA, CDR2 FQGNSA. The germline V and J ends were trimmed by 1 base and 2 bases, with 14 bases remaining between them. This CDR3 comprises 16 residues. Written as DNA, the CDR3 is TGTGCCAGCAGCTTAGATCTCCAGGGGAGCAACTATGGCTACACCTTC. It codes for CASSLDLQGSNYGYTF.

This clonotype was counted at least ten times. The rearrangement uses TRBV29-1 and TRBJ1-1; possibly TRBD1 for D (5 bases). V lost 2 bases, J lost 4 bases, and 8 bases lay in between. Germline CDR1 SQVTM, CDR2 ANQGSEA. CDR3 length: 12 amino acids. The CDR3 region is CSVESGGTEAFF. The CDR3 nucleotides are TGCAGCGTTGAATCCGGGGGCACTGAAGCTTTCTTT.

This clonotype was detected ten times or more. The chain joins TRBV5-5 to TRBJ2-7; D assignment may be TRBD1 or TRBD2 (5 bases each). The germline CDR1 and CDR2 sequences are SGHKS and YYEKEE (reference sequence). Trimming left V 5 bases short and J 3 bases short, with 18 bases between. This CDR3 contains 15 residues. The chain's CDR3 is CASSRGRDGNYEQYF. CDR3 DNA: TGTGCCAGCAGTCGCGGCCGGGACGGAAACTACGAGCAGTACTTC.

Comment on this clonotype: This may be a read error: a much more frequent sequence differs by one nucleotide. The chain couples TRBV24-1 to TRBJ2-3; tentative D call: TRBD1 (5 bases). CDR1 KGHDR and CDR2 SFDVKD come from the germline V gene. CDR3 length: 16 amino acids. The chain's CDR3 is CATGDFRQEGADTQYF. CDR3 coding DNA: TGTGCCACCGGTGACTTTCGGCAGGAAGGGGCAGATACGCAGTATTTT.

The chain recombines TRBV19 with TRBJ1-5, with 8 bases fitting TRBD1. Germline CDR1 is LNHDA and CDR2 is SQIVND (reference sequence). Trimming took 5 bases from V and 3 from J; bases not matched to a gene: 9. The CDR3 covers 16 residues. CDR3 region: CASSPLTGVLNQPQHF. In nucleotides, the CDR3 is TGTGCCAGTAGTCCTCTGACAGGGGTTCTCAATCAGCCCCAGCATTTT.

A note on this clonotype: A read error may be the cause here, since a much bigger clone is one base away. J is TRBJ2-5 and V is TRBV6-2 or TRBV6-3; D is perhaps TRBD2 (6 bases). Germline CDR1 is MNHEY and CDR2 is SVGEGT. The CDR3 extends over 17 amino acids. V lost 4 bases, J lost 1 base, and 19 bases lay in between. The CDR3 sequence is CASSCSKAHGGQETQYF. The CDR3 region has the DNA TGTGCCAGCAGTTGCTCGAAGGCGCACGGGGGCCAAGAGACCCAGTACTTC.

A word on this clonotype: This likely stems from a read error, as it lies one base from a far larger clone. The gene calls are TRBV10-3 and TRBJ1-5, with 9 bases that match TRBD1. The CDR3 sequence is 16 residues long. J was trimmed by 3 bases and V by 4 bases; bases with no gene match: 7. CDR1 is ENHRY, CDR2 SYGVKD, per germline. The CDR3 reads CAISVAGTGFNQPQHF. The CDR3 region has the DNA TGTGCCATCAGTGTCGCCGGGACAGGGTTCAATCAGCCCCAGCATTTT.

Concerning this clonotype itself: One base separates it from a far larger clone, so it is likely a read error. Likely a read error: the CDR3 ends without its conserved phenylalanine or tryptophan. The rearrangement joins TRBV12-3 or TRBV12-4 to TRBJ2-3; D not resolved. This CDR3 is 12 amino acids long. Trimming removed 4 bases from V and 5 bases from J, with 7 bases in between. The CDR3: CASSYVVDTQYL. The CDR3 nucleotides read TGTGCCAGCAGTTACGTCGTAGATACGCAGTATCTT.

This clonotype was counted many times. The chain employs TRBV20-1 and TRBJ2-2; D possibly uses TRBD1 or TRBD2 (5 bases each). Trimming took off 3 bases at V and 4 bases at J, with 9 bases between the two ends. The CDR3 has 13 residues. Germline values: CDR1 DFQATT, CDR2 SNEGSKA (reference sequence). CDR3 sequence: CSASTGLTGELFF. CDR3 DNA: TGCAGTGCTAGTACGGGGCTCACCGGGGAGCTGTTTTTT.

Concerning this clonotype: It may be a read error: a sequence one base away is much more abundant. The chain uses TRBV20-1 and TRBJ2-5, with 7 bases that match TRBD1. V lost 5 bases, J lost 6 bases, and 15 bases stayed unmatched. Germline V gives CDR1 DFQATT, CDR2 SNEGSKA (reference sequence). The CDR3 contains 15 residues. For the CDR3, the DNA is TGCAGTGCTTCGACGTACCGGACAGGAGGCAAGACCCAGTACTTC. It specifies CSASTYRTGGKTQYF.

A few counts support this clonotype. The CDR3 coding sequence is TGTGCCAGCAGCTGGGGATGGTCATCTTCGGGCAATCAGCCCCAGCATTTT. As protein: CASSWGWSSSGNQPQHF. V usage is TRBV5-6 and J usage is TRBJ1-5; D gene unclear. Between the trimmed V and J ends, which lost 3 bases and 2 bases, there was a span of 18 bases. There are 17 residues in the CDR3. CDR1 is SGHDT and CDR2 is YYEEEE in the germline V gene.

In this sample, this clonotype turned up many times. The chain couples TRBV9 to TRBJ2-1, with D perhaps TRBD1 (6 bases). Germline V gene data show CDR1 as SGDLS and CDR2 as YYNGEE. This CDR3 spans 15 amino acids. V was pared by 3 bases and J by 4 bases, with 14 bases between. CDR3 DNA sequence: TGTGCCAGCAGCGCCGGGTGGGGACATTACAATGAGCAGTTCTTC. Translated: CASSAGWGHYNEQFF.

The rearrangement joins TRBV20-1 to TRBJ1-2; TRBD1 might be the D (6 bases). Germline CDR1 reads DFQATT; CDR2 reads SNEGSKA (reference sequence). The ends were cut back, 2 bases at V and 6 bases at J, with 16 bases in the middle. The CDR3 sequence is 14 residues long. The CDR3 here is CSARPTGISDGYTF. The CDR3 coding sequence is TGCAGTGCTAGACCTACAGGGATTTCCGATGGCTACACCTTC.